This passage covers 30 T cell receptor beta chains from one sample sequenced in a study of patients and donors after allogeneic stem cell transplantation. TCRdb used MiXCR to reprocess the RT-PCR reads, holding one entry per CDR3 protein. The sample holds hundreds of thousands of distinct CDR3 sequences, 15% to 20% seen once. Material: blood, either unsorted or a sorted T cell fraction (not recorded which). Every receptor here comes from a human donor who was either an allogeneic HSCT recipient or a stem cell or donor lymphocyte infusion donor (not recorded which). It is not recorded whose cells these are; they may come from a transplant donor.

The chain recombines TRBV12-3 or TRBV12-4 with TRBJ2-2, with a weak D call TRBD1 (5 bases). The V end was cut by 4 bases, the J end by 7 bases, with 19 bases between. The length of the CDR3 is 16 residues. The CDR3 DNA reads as TGTGCCAGCAGTTCACACCCGGCAGGGTTGGTCGGGGAGCTGTTTTTT. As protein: CASSSHPAGLVGELFF.

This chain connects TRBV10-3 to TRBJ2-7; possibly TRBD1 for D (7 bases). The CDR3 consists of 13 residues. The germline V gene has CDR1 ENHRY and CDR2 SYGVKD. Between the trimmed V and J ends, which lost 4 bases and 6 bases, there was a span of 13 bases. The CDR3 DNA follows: TGTGCCATCAGTGGGACAGGAGCGGGCGAGCAGTACTTC. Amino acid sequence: CAISGTGAGEQYF.

As DNA, the CDR3 is TGTGCCACCAGCAGAGATTTGGCCAGCTACAATGAGCAGTTCTTC. It encodes CATSRDLASYNEQFF. This chain links TRBV15 with TRBJ2-1; D not certain. The germline V gene encodes CDR1 LNHNV and CDR2 YYDKDF (reference sequence). The CDR3 runs 15 residues. Trimming removed 0 bases from V and 3 bases from J, with 9 bases in between.

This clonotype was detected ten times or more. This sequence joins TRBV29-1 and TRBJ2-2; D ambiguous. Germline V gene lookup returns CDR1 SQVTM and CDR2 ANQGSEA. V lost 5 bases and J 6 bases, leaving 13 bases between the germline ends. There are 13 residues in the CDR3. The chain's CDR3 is CSVSSFRAGELFF. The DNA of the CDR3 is TGCAGCGTTTCCAGTTTCCGGGCCGGGGAGCTGTTTTTT.

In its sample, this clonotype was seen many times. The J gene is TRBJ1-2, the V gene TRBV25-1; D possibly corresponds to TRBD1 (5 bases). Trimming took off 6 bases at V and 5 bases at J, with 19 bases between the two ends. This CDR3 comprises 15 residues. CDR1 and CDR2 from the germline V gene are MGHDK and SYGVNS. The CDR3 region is CASSETGGEKYGYTF. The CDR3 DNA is TGTGCCAGCAGCGAGACCGGGGGAGAGAAGTATGGCTACACCTTC.

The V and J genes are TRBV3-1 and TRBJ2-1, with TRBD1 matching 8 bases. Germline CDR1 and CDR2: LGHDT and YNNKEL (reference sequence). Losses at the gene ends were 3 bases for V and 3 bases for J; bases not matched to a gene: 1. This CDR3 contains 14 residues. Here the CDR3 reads CASSQTGVYNEQFF. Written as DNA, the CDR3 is TGTGCCAGCAGCCAGACAGGGGTCTACAATGAGCAGTTCTTC.

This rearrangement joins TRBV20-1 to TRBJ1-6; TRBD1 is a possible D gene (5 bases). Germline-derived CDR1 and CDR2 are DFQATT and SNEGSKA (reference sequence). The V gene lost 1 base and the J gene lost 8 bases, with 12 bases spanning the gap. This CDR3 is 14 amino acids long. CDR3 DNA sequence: TGCAGTGCTAGAGTCAGGCAGGGCTATTCACCCCTCCACTTT. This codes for CSARVRQGYSPLHF.

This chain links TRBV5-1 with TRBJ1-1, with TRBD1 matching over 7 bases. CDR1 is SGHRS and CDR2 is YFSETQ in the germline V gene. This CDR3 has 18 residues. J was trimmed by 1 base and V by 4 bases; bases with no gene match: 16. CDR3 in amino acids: CASSRVLKAGQQNTEAFF. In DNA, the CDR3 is TGCGCCAGCAGCCGGGTCCTAAAGGCGGGACAGCAGAACACTGAAGCTTTCTTT.

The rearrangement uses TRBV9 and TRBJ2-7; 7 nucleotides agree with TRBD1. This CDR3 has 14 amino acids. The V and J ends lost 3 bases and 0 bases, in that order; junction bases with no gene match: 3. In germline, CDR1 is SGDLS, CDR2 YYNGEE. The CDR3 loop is CASSEGQNSYEQYF. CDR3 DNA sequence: TGTGCCAGCAGCGAGGGACAGAACTCCTACGAGCAGTACTTC.

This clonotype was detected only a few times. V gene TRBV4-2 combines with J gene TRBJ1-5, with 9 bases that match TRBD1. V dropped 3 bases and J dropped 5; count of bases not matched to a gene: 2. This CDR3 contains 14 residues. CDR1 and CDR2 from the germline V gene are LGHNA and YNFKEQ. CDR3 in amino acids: CASSQGQGYQPQHF. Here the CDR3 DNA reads TGTGCCAGCAGCCAGGGACAGGGCTATCAGCCCCAGCATTTT.

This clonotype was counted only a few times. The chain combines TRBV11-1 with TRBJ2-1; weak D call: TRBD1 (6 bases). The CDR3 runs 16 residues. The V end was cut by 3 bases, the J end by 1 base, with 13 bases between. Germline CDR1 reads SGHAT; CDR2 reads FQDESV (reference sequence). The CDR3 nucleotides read TGTGCCAGCAGCTTCTCAGGGGCCGGGTCCTACAATGAGCAGTTCTTC. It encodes CASSFSGAGSYNEQFF.

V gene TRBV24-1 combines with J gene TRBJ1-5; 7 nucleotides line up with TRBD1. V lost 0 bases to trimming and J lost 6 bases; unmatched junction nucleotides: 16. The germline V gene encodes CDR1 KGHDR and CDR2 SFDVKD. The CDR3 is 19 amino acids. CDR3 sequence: CATSDLVRHGQAIRQPQHF. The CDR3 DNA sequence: TGTGCCACCAGTGATTTGGTCCGCCATGGACAGGCTATTCGTCAGCCCCAGCATTTT.

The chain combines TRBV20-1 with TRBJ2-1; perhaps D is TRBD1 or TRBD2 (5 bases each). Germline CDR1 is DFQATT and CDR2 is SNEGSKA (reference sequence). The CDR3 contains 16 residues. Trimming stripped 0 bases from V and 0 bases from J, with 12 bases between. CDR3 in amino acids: CSARELGAASYNEQFF. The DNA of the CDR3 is TGCAGTGCTAGAGAACTAGGGGCGGCCTCCTACAATGAGCAGTTCTTC.

CDR3 residues: CASSLRSGTSTYEQYF. The CDR3 DNA sequence: TGTGCCAGCAGCTTAAGGTCCGGGACTTCAACCTACGAGCAGTACTTC. V usage is TRBV7-8 and J usage is TRBJ2-7, with D perhaps matching TRBD2 (6 bases). The CDR3 length is 16 residues. V lost 2 bases and J 2 bases, leaving 16 bases between the germline ends. CDR1 is SGHVS and CDR2 is FQNEAQ in the germline V gene.

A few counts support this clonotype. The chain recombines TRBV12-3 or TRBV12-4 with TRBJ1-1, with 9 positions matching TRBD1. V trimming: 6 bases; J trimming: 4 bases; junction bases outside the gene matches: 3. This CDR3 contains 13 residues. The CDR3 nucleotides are TGTGCCAGCAGGACAGGGGGGATCACTGAAGCTTTCTTT. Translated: CASRTGGITEAFF.

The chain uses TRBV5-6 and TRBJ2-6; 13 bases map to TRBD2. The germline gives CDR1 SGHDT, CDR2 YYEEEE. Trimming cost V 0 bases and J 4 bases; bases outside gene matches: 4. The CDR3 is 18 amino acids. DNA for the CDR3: TGTGCCAGCAGCTTGGGACTAGCGGGAGGAACCGGGGCCAACGTCCTGACTTTC. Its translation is CASSLGLAGGTGANVLTF.

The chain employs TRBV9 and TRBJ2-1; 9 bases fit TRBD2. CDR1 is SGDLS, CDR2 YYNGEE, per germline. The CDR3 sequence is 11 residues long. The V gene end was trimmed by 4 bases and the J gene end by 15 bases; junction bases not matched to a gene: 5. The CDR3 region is CASSSGLARFF. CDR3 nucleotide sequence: TGTGCCAGCAGCTCCGGACTAGCGCGGTTCTTC.

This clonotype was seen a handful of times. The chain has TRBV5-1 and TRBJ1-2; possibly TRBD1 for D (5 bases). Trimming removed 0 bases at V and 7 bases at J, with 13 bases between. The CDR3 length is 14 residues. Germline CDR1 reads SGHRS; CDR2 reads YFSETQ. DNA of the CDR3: TGCGCCAGCAGCTTGGCCGGCCTCCAGGGTGGCTACACCTTC. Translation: CASSLAGLQGGYTF.

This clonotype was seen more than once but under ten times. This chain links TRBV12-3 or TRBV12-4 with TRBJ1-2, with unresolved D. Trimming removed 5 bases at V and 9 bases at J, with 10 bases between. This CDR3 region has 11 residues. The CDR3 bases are TGTGCCAGCAGTCCCACGGATAGCTACACCTTC. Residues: CASSPTDSYTF.

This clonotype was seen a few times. In nucleotides, the CDR3 is TGTGCCAGCAGCTTAGCTTCGGCAGATGACTTGAACACCGGGGAGCTGTTTTTT. Amino acids: CASSLASADDLNTGELFF. The V gene is TRBV7-8, the J gene TRBJ2-2; no definite D call. Trimming took 0 bases from V and 1 from J, leaving 15 bases between them. Germline V lookup: CDR1 SGHVS, CDR2 FQNEAQ. The CDR3 loop spans 18 amino acids. Full variable domain (rest looked up from reference TRBV7-8 and TRBJ2-2): GAGVSQSPRYKVAKRGQDVALRCDPISGHVSLFWYQQALGQGPEFLTYFQNEAQLDKSGLPSDRFFAERPEGSVSTLKIQRTQQEDSAVYLCASSLASADDLNTGELFFGEGSRLTVL.

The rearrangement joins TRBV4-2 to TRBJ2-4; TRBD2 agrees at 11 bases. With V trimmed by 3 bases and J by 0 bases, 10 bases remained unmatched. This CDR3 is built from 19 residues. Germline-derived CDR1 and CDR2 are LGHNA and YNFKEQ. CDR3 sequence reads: CASSHSSLAGGLAKNIQYF. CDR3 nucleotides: TGTGCCAGCAGCCATTCGTCGCTAGCGGGGGGACTAGCCAAAAACATTCAGTACTTC.

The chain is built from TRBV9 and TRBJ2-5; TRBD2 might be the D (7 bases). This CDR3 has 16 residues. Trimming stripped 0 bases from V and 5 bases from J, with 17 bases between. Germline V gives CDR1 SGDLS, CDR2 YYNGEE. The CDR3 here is CASSVGPRGAGETQYF. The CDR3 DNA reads TGTGCCAGCAGCGTAGGGCCACGGGGGGCCGGGGAGACCCAGTACTTC.

The CDR3 loop reads CASSVRDRESPLHF. The CDR3 DNA follows: TGTGCCAGCAGCGTACGGGACAGGGAATCACCCCTCCACTTT. The chain combines TRBV11-2 with TRBJ1-6, with TRBD1 matching over 9 bases. V lost 5 bases, J lost 10 bases, and 6 bases stayed unmatched. CDR3 length: 14 residues. Germline V gives CDR1 SGHAT, CDR2 FQNNGV.

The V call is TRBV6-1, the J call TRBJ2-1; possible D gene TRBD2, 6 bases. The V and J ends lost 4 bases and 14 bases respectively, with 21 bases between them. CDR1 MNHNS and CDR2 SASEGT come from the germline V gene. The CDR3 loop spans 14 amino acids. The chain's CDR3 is CASSGSSGSTGEFF. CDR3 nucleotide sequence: TGTGCCAGCAGTGGTTCCAGCGGGTCCACGGGGGAGTTCTTC.

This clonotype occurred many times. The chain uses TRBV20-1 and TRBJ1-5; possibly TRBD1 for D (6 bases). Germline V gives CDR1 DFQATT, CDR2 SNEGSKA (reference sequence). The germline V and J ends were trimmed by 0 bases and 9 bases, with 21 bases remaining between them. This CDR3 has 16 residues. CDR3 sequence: CSARDPRLGARGPQHF. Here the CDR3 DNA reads TGCAGTGCTAGAGATCCGCGACTGGGGGCTCGGGGGCCCCAGCATTTT.

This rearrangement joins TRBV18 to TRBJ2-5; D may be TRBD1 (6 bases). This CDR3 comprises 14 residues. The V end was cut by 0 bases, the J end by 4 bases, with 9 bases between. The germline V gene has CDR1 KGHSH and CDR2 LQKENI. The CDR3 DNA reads TGTGCCAGCTCACCACCGGTGGACAGAGAGACCCAGTACTTC. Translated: CASSPPVDRETQYF.

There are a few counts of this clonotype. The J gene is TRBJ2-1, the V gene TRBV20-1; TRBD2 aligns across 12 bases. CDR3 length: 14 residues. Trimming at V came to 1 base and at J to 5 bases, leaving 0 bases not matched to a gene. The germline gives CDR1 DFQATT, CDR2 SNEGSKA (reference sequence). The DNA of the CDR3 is TGCAGTGCTAGAGGACTAGCGGGGGACAATGAGCAGTTCTTC. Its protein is CSARGLAGDNEQFF.

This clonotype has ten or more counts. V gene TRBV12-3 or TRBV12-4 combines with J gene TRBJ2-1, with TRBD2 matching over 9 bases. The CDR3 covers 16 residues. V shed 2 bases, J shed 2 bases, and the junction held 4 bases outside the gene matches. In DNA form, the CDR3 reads TGTGCCAGCAGTTTATTGACTAGCGGAACCTACAATGAGCAGTTCTTC. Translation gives CASSLLTSGTYNEQFF.

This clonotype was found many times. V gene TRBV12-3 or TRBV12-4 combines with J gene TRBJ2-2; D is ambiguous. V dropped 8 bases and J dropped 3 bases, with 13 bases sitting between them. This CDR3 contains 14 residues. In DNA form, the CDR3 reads TGTGCCAGCGGTGGTGGGCTCGACACCGGGGAGCTGTTTTTT. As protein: CASGGGLDTGELFF.

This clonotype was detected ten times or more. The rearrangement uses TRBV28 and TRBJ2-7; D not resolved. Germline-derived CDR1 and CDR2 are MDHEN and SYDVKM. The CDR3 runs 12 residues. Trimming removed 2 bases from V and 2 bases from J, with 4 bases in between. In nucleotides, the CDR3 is TGTGCCAGCAGTTTACCTCCCTACGAGCAGTACTTC. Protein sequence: CASSLPPYEQYF.